This entry is about one T cell receptor (beta chain). There are 15 residues in the CDR3. Trimming left V 4 bases short and J 8 bases short, with 15 bases between. CDR1 is MNHNS and CDR2 is SASEGT in the germline V gene. This sample was included in a study of blood T cells in healthy people across ages. About the study: When template switching was applied, about one barcoded beta molecule was captured per two T cells.

Through a sample-barcoded 5' primer and a J-beta primer mix, a second PCR was run for roughly 6 to 12 cycles. MiXCR was run by TCRdb on the 5' RACE reads, yielding one entry per CDR3 protein. The data contain more than 800,000 distinct CDR3 sequences, more than 35% of them singletons. Healthy Caucasian individuals from Russia aged roughly 6 to 90 served as donors. The authors isolated at least 6.5 million PBMCs per sample. The sequencing sample was made of blood. The receptor comes from a woman aged 60 to 75 in good health. The V and J genes are TRBV6-1 and TRBJ1-6, with D perhaps TRBD1 (6 bases). As DNA, the CDR3 is TGTGCCAGCAGTGGAGACAGGCCTAGGGATTCACCCCTCCACTTT. This codes for CASSGDRPRDSPLHF.